This TCR beta chain was profiled in a study of CD8 T cells in ankylosing spondylitis (dated by TCRdb to about 2017). At the level of the whole study: T cell receptor beta repertoires were profiled in healthy donors and ankylosing spondylitis patients so that disease-linked TCR variants could be found. The full study cohort comprised 20 to 25 ankylosing spondylitis patients and some 100 healthy donors. Peripheral blood was sampled, and synovial fluid was additionally collected from ankylosing spondylitis patients.

Findings and caveats that apply to the study as a whole: The disease-linked clones were reported as significantly enriched in matched synovial fluid samples from ankylosing spondylitis patients. In peripheral blood, the disease-linked clones were found at relatively low frequencies and had a CD8+ phenotype. Blood from ankylosing spondylitis patients appeared to be characterized by a TCR beta motif made up of several highly homologous amino acid variants. Some TCR beta motif variants had previously been reported in synovial fluid and blood of reactive arthritis patients, which suggested common disease-initiation mechanisms.

V lost 0 bases and J lost 8 bases; the stretch between them is 16 bases long. The CDR3 has 16 amino acids, counting the end cysteine and phenylalanine. Only the CDR3 DNA is retained, 48 bases long and in frame from the first base. The germline V gene encodes CDR1 MGHRA and CDR2 YSYEKL. TCRdb lists the instrument as Illumina HiSeq 2500. Quantitative 5'-RACE with molecular barcodes was used to prepare TCR beta libraries. From the authors' description of their analysis: To identify disease-linked TCR variants, a new computational method was used, one built on a probabilistic model of VDJ rearrangement. TCRdb reprocessing: public reads trimmed at Q25 with fastp, clones called with MiXCR, in-frame beta chains kept. For every CDR3 protein sequence, its rows merge into one entry that carries the most common genes and DNA. TCRdb's processing, not the study's, gives the V and J calls here. Within this sample are a few hundred thousand distinct CDR3 sequences, with about 22% of them counted one time only. The ten largest account for roughly a sixth of the sample.

As regards this clonotype: This receptor's antigen is unknown. Base qualities are missing; no much larger clone stands one base away.

Sequencing was performed on blood, either unsorted or a sorted T cell fraction (not recorded which). Recombination joined TRBV4-1 with TRBJ1-4; TRBD1 is possibly the D segment (6 matching bases). This sequence originates from a male donor with ankylosing spondylitis. The sequenced DNA: TGCGCCAGCAGCCAAGATGGAACAGGGACCCGCGAAAAACTGTTTTTT. Translation gives CASSQDGTGTREKLFF.